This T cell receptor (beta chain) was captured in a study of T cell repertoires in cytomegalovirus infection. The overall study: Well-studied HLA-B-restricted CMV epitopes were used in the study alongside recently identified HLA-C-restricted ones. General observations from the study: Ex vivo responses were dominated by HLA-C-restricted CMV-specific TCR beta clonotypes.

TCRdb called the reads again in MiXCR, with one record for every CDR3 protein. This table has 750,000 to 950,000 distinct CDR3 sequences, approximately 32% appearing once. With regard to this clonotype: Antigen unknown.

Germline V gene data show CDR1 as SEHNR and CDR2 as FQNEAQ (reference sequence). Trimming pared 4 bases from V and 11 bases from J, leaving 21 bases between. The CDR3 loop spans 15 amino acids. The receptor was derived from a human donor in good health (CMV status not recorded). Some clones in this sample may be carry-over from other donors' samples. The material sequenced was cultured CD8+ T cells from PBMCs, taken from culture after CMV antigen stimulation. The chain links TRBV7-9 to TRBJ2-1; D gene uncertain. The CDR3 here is CASSSSFGTWVQQFF. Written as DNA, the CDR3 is TGTGCCAGCAGCTCCTCCTTTGGTACATGGGTTCAGCAGTTCTTC.